This T cell receptor (beta chain) was recorded in a study of T cells in Graves' hyperthyroidism and ophthalmopathy. Turning to this clonotype: Antigen unknown.

CDR1 is SEHNR and CDR2 is FQNEAQ in the germline V gene (reference sequence). Trimming left V 3 bases short and J 0 bases short, with 9 bases between. The CDR3 contains 16 residues. TCR beta CDR3 regions were amplified from RNA. First-round RT-PCR targeting the TCR CDR3 was performed with the HTBI primer set. TCRdb processed the multiplex PCR reads anew with MiXCR; each CDR3 protein has one entry. The data show about 590,000 distinct CDR3 sequences, approximately 15% seen once. General observations from the study: Among thyroid clonotypes expanded above 0.001, most also appeared in blood. With a median lead of about 6.9 months before onset, the model predicted ophthalmopathy.

Exclusion followed for patients with uncontrolled infection, other autoimmune disease, pregnancy or lactation. This TCR came from a woman in her twenties or thirties with Graves' hyperthyroidism. The gene calls are TRBV7-9 and TRBJ1-6; the D is unclear. Sequenced input: blood. Written as DNA, the CDR3 is TGTGCCAGCAGCTTCTTGGACCTCTCCTATAATTCACCCCTCCACTTT. Its protein is CASSFLDLSYNSPLHF. The full variable domain, completed using reference TRBV7-9 and TRBJ1-6, is DTGVSQNPRHKITKRGQNVTFRCDPISEHNRLYWYRQTLGQGPEFLTYFQNEAQLEKSRLLSDRFSAERPKGSFSTLEIQRTEQGDSAMYLCASSFLDLSYNSPLHFGNGTRLTVT.